These 3 T cell receptor beta chains originate from one sample sequenced in a study of shared T cell receptors in the human thymus. Method: immunoSEQ multiplex PCR; TCRdb's copy keeps in-frame clones and lacks some. Of 700,000 or so clones listed, roughly 88% are singletons. These data also formed part of another study, on human thymus T cells.

Sequencing input: thymocytes. These receptors were obtained from a girl less than two years old with a congenital heart defect.

This sequence joins TRBV28 and TRBJ2-1, with TRBD2 matching over 7 bases. Germline V lookup: CDR1 MDHEN, CDR2 SYDVKM. This CDR3 region has 14 residues. V shed 10 bases, J shed 0 bases, and the junction held 6 bases outside the gene matches. CDR3 in DNA: TGTGCCATCTCAGCGGGGAACTCCTACAATGAGCAGTTCTTC. Protein: CAISAGNSYNEQFF.

The chain employs TRBV27 and TRBJ1-2; 8 bases match TRBD1. Germline V gene sequence: CDR1 MNHEY, CDR2 SMNVEV (reference sequence). Trimming took 6 bases from V and 6 from J; bases not matched to a gene: 15. There are 16 residues in the CDR3. The CDR3 nucleotides read TGTGCCAGCAGATTTCAGACAGGGGAAGGGGTAGATGGCTACACCTTC. The encoded protein is CASRFQTGEGVDGYTF.

The chain has TRBV13 and TRBJ2-1; 10 bases align to TRBD2. Trimming removed 6 bases from V and 2 bases from J; junction bases left unmatched: 1. The length of the CDR3 is 14 residues. From germline, CDR1 is PRHDT and CDR2 FYEKMQ (reference sequence). The CDR3 DNA follows: TGTGCCAGCAGTACTAGCGGGGCCTACAATGAGCAGTTCTTC. This sequence encodes CASSTSGAYNEQFF.